These 26 T cell receptor beta chains share one sample of origin, sequenced in a study of shared clonotypes between healthy human individuals. TCRdb's copy holds only in-frame clones and misses some; the assay was immunoSEQ multiplex PCR. Here the sample spans some 92,000 clones, roughly 50% being singletons. Material for sequencing was PBMCs. These receptors all come from a woman between 35 and 50 years old in good health. Some clones in this sample may be carry-over from other donors' samples.

This clone has a count of ten or more. The genes are TRBV28 and TRBJ1-3; D perhaps matches TRBD1 (5 bases). This CDR3 has 14 amino acids. Germline V gives CDR1 MDHEN, CDR2 SYDVKM. The V end lost 6 bases, the J end lost 4 bases, and 13 bases lay between the germline ends. CDR3 coding DNA: TGTGCCAGCAGCAACTCAGGGTCGGGAAACACCATATATTTT. Protein sequence: CASSNSGSGNTIYF.

This clone has only a few counts. The chain has TRBV15 and TRBJ1-1, with a weak D call TRBD1 (5 bases). Germline CDR1 is LNHNV and CDR2 is YYDKDF (reference sequence). Trimming removed 3 bases from V and 4 bases from J, with 12 bases in between. This CDR3 is 14 amino acids long. CDR3 DNA: TGTGCCACCAGCAGGCTGGGGGGGGTCACTGAAGCTTTCTTT. It specifies CATSRLGGVTEAFF.

Of note for this clone: This likely reflects a read error, since a far larger clone is one base away. This sequence joins TRBV9 and TRBJ2-1; TRBD2 matches 9 bases. In germline, CDR1 is SGDLS, CDR2 YYNGEE. The CDR3 runs to 15 residues. The chain's CDR3 is CASSVGVAGDNEQLF. The CDR3 coding sequence is TGTGCCAGCAGCGTAGGGGTAGCGGGGGACAATGAGCAGCTCTTC.

A note on this clone: A read error is possible here, since a much larger clone lies one base away. Other nucleotide sequences from this sample produce the same CDR3. The chain carries TRBV5-1 and TRBJ2-6, with D possibly TRBD1 on 5 matching bases. The V gene's germline CDR1 is SGHRS and CDR2 YFSETQ. The length of the CDR3 is 15 residues. Deletions cut 4 bases from V and 0 bases from J, with 8 bases between. CDR3 in DNA: TGCGCCAGCAGCCTACAGGCCTCTGGGGCCAACGTCCTGACTTTC. Amino acid sequence: CASSLQASGANVLTF. Looking up the rest from reference TRBV5-1 and TRBJ2-6 gives the full variable domain: KAGVTQTPRYLIKTRGQQVTLSCSPISGHRSVSWYQQTPGQGLQFLFEYFSETQRNKGNFPGRFSGRQFSNSRSEMNVSTLELGDSALYLCASSLQASGANVLTFGAGSRLTVL.

V gene TRBV12-5 combines with J gene TRBJ1-3; D uncertain. CDR3 length: 15 residues. V was clipped by 1 base and J by 4 bases, with 11 bases between them. CDR1 is LGHNT and CDR2 is FRNRAP in the germline V gene. The CDR3 loop reads CASGLEGTAGNTIYF. CDR3 nucleotides: TGTGCTAGTGGTTTGGAGGGAACAGCGGGAAACACCATATATTTT.

A note on this clone: A far larger clone lies a single base away; this is likely a read error. The chain recombines TRBV5-5 with TRBJ1-5; 7 bases agree with TRBD1. The V gene end was trimmed by 4 bases and the J gene end by 5 bases; junction bases not matched to a gene: 9. The length of the CDR3 is 15 residues. Germline CDR1 and CDR2: SGHKS and YYEKEE (reference sequence). The DNA for the CDR3 is TGTGCCAGCAGCCAAGATGAGGGGGCTCATCAGCCCCAGCATTTT. It is translated as CASSQDEGAHQPQHF.

This clone was seen just once. The chain couples TRBV7-9 to TRBJ2-1, with a possible D match to TRBD2 (5 bases). The germline V gene encodes CDR1 SEHNR and CDR2 FQNEAQ (reference sequence). V dropped 0 bases and J dropped 4 bases, with 19 bases sitting between them. This CDR3 region has 18 residues. The CDR3 nucleotides are TGTGCCAGCAGCTTAGCCAGCGGCTACAAACAATTATACAATGAGCAGTTCTTC. This codes for CASSLASGYKQLYNEQFF. The entire variable domain, with the rest obtained from reference TRBV7-9 and TRBJ2-1, is as follows: DTGVSQNPRHKITKRGQNVTFRCDPISEHNRLYWYRQTLGQGPEFLTYFQNEAQLEKSRLLSDRFSAERPKGSFSTLEIQRTEQGDSAMYLCASSLASGYKQLYNEQFFGPGTRLTVL.

Ten or more counts support this clone. Distinct nucleotide sequences in the sample also encode this CDR3. CDR3 coding DNA: TGTGCCAGCAGTTTCCGGGGGAGTCTCCAAGAGACCCAGTACTTC. Amino acid sequence: CASSFRGSLQETQYF. The chain has TRBV28 and TRBJ2-5; a possible D gene is TRBD2 (6 bases). The CDR3 is 15 residues long. The V end was cut by 3 bases, the J end by 1 base, with 12 bases between. Germline V gene sequence: CDR1 MDHEN, CDR2 SYDVKM.

The chain joins TRBV5-4 to TRBJ2-1; D possibly uses TRBD1 or TRBD2 (6 bases each). Germline CDR1 and CDR2: SGHNT and YYREEE (reference sequence). The V end lost 4 bases, the J end lost 5 bases, and 16 bases lay between the germline ends. CDR3 size: 15 residues. CDR3 DNA: TGTGCCAGCAGCCAAGATCAAGGGGGGCACAATGAGCAGTTCTTC. Translating gives CASSQDQGGHNEQFF.

In its sample, this clone was seen many times. The chain is built from TRBV29-1 and TRBJ2-7; 8 bases line up with TRBD1. The CDR3 loop spans 11 amino acids. Germline V lookup: CDR1 SQVTM, CDR2 ANQGSEA. The J segment lost 5 bases and the V segment lost 5 bases, leaving 2 bases of the junction unmatched. The CDR3 loop is CSVMTGDEQYF. The CDR3 nucleotides are TGCAGCGTTATGACAGGGGACGAGCAGTACTTC.

The chain links TRBV4-1 to TRBJ2-4, with a weak D call TRBD1 (6 bases). V lost 0 bases to trimming and J lost 1 base, with 10 bases between them. CDR3 length: 16 amino acids. Germline CDR1 is MGHRA and CDR2 is YSYEKL. The CDR3 sequence is CASSQDDRWAKNIQYF. CDR3 coding DNA: TGCGCCAGCAGCCAAGATGACAGGTGGGCCAAAAACATTCAGTACTTC.

V and J are TRBV6-4 and TRBJ2-2; D is undetermined. Trimming pared 3 bases from V and 5 bases from J, leaving 7 bases between. The CDR3 covers 13 residues. Germline-derived CDR1 and CDR2 are MRHNA and SNTAGT. The DNA of the CDR3 is TGTGCCAGCAGTGAAGGCTCGACCGGGGAGCTGTTTTTT. Translated, it gives CASSEGSTGELFF.

The chain carries TRBV30 and TRBJ2-5, with 10 bases that match TRBD2. V trimming: 7 bases; J trimming: 11 bases; junction bases outside the gene matches: 10. From germline, CDR1 is GTSNPN and CDR2 SVGIG (reference sequence). The CDR3 covers 12 residues. This CDR3 is CASSSGRGEQYF. The CDR3 nucleotides read TGTGCCTCCTCTAGCGGGAGAGGTGAGCAGTACTTC.

This clone was counted a single time. The chain links TRBV27 to TRBJ2-5; 13 nucleotides line up with TRBD2. With 0 bases clipped from V and 7 bases from J, the junction kept 11 bases outside the gene matches. CDR3 length equals 18 residues. Germline CDR1 MNHEY, CDR2 SMNVEV (reference sequence). CDR3 protein: CASSLSPTGLAGQGTQYF. The CDR3 bases are TGTGCCAGCAGTTTATCCCCCACGGGACTAGCGGGGCAGGGGACCCAGTACTTC.

This clone was counted once. A far larger clone is a single base away, which makes a read error likely. V gene TRBV30 combines with J gene TRBJ1-5; D gene ambiguous. This CDR3 has 14 amino acids. CDR1 and CDR2 (germline): GTSNPN, SVGIG (reference sequence). Here the CDR3 DNA reads TGTGCCTGGAGTGTGAGGGAGTTCAATCGGCCCCAGCATTTT. Protein sequence: CAWSVREFNRPQHF. Supplemented by reference TRBV30 and TRBJ1-5, the full variable domain reads SQTIHQWPATLVQPVGSPLSLECTVEGTSNPNLYWYRQAAGRGLQLLFYSVGIGQISSEVPQNLSASRPQDRQFILSSKKLLLSDSGFYLCAWSVREFNRPQHFGDGTRLSIL.

This clone has ten or more counts. The chain uses TRBV7-8 and TRBJ1-1, with TRBD1 identical over 10 bases. V was clipped by 5 bases and J by 7 bases; unmatched bases: 4. The CDR3 spans 13 residues. Per the germline V gene, CDR1 is SGHVS and CDR2 is FQNEAQ. The CDR3 loop is CASSTTGGSEAFF. In DNA form, the CDR3 reads TGTGCCAGCAGCACGACAGGGGGCAGTGAAGCTTTCTTT.

For this clone: Given a far larger clone just one base away, this is likely a sequencing read error. CDR3 loop: CASSLYNEQFF. The CDR3, as DNA: TGTGCCAGCAGCCTCTACAATGAGCAGTTCTTC. The chain employs TRBV2 and TRBJ2-1; D remains unclear. Germline V gene data show CDR1 as SNHLY and CDR2 as FYNNEI. The CDR3 extends over 11 amino acids. Trimming stripped 6 bases from V and 3 bases from J, with 3 bases between. Looking up the rest from reference TRBV2 and TRBJ2-1 gives the full variable domain: EPEVTQTPSHQVTQMGQEVILRCVPISNHLYFYWYRQILGQKVEFLVSFYNNEISEKSEIFDDQFSVERPDGSNFTLKIRSTKLEDSAMYFCASSLYNEQFFGPGTRLTVL.

The V gene is TRBV12-5, the J gene TRBJ2-1, with 12 positions matching TRBD1. This CDR3 has 17 amino acids. V dropped 8 bases and J dropped 4; count of bases not matched to a gene: 12. Looked up from germline, CDR1 is LGHNT and CDR2 is FRNRAP. In nucleotides, the CDR3 is TGTGCTAGTAGCCGGGACAGGGGGCTAGCGGAGTACAATGAGCAGTTCTTC. Amino acid sequence: CASSRDRGLAEYNEQFF.

The chain is built from TRBV23-1 and TRBJ2-2; TRBD2 aligns across 7 bases. TRBV23-1 carries the ORF label, with uncertain function. The CDR3 consists of 16 residues. V lost 8 bases, J lost 4 bases, and 13 bases stayed unmatched. CDR3 DNA: TGCGCCAGCTCCTACTTAGGGGCGGGAGTCACCGGGGAGCTGTTTTTT. This gives the protein CASSYLGAGVTGELFF.

The rearrangement uses TRBV29-1 and TRBJ1-4; D remains ambiguous. Germline V gene sequence: CDR1 SQVTM, CDR2 ANQGSEA. This CDR3 has 11 amino acids. Deletions cut 7 bases from V and 2 bases from J, with 5 bases between. The CDR3 DNA follows: TGCAGCGGGGCTACTAATGAAAAACTGTTTTTT. This encodes CSGATNEKLFF.

This rearrangement joins TRBV5-8 to TRBJ2-5; tentatively, D is TRBD1 or TRBD2 (5 bases each). The J call may be faulty, since TRBJ2-7 better matches the DNA end. Germline lookup yields CDR1 SGHTS and CDR2 YDEGEE. The CDR3 spans 16 residues. DNA of the CDR3: TGTGCCAGCAGCCAAGACGAGGGGCAGGGCGTCGACGAGCAGTACTTC. Amino acid sequence: CASSQDEGQGVDEQYF.

The CDR3 loop reads CASSAGTATNEKLFF. The CDR3, as DNA: TGTGCCAGCAGCGCTGGGACAGCAACTAATGAAAAACTGTTTTTT. The chain employs TRBV9 and TRBJ1-4; TRBD1 agrees at 7 bases. The CDR3 has 15 residues. CDR1 SGDLS and CDR2 YYNGEE come from the germline V gene. With 3 bases clipped from V and 0 bases from J, the junction kept 2 bases outside the gene matches.

This clone was picked up a small number of times. V gene TRBV7-2 combines with J gene TRBJ2-1; 9 bases are a match to TRBD2. The CDR3 is 16 amino acids. Germline V gene data show CDR1 as SGHTA and CDR2 as FQGNSA. Unmatched junction bases numbered 9, after V lost 1 base and J lost 8 bases. CDR3 in amino acids: CASSLGGSGSGYEQFF. As DNA, the CDR3 is TGTGCCAGCAGCTTAGGTGGTAGCGGGAGTGGCTATGAGCAGTTCTTC.

For the CDR3, the DNA is TGTGCCAGCAGTTTACCAGGCATGAACACTGAAGCTTTCTTT. Translated: CASSLPGMNTEAFF. The chain has TRBV28 and TRBJ1-1; D not certain. CDR3 length: 14 residues. V was clipped by 2 bases and J by 0 bases, with 7 bases between them. CDR1 and CDR2 (germline): MDHEN, SYDVKM.

This clone was seen at least ten times. V and J are TRBV7-8 and TRBJ1-5; no clear D gene. There are 15 residues in the CDR3. The germline V gene encodes CDR1 SGHVS and CDR2 FQNEAQ. The germline V and J ends were trimmed by 7 bases and 2 bases, with 15 bases remaining between them. This chain's CDR3 is CASTRSGWGNQPQHF. The DNA for the CDR3 is TGTGCCAGCACCAGGTCCGGATGGGGCAATCAGCCCCAGCATTTT.

This clone was observed a single time. This chain joins TRBV30 and TRBJ2-1; D might be TRBD1 (6 bases). Trimming took 4 bases from V and 9 from J, leaving 10 bases between them. This CDR3 has 11 residues. CDR1 and CDR2 (germline): GTSNPN, SVGIG (reference sequence). CDR3 loop: CAWMWGLEQFF. CDR3 coding DNA: TGTGCCTGGATGTGGGGGCTTGAGCAGTTCTTC. The full variable domain, with the rest looked up from reference TRBV30 and TRBJ2-1, is SQTIHQWPATLVQPVGSPLSLECTVEGTSNPNLYWYRQAAGRGLQLLFYSVGIGQISSEVPQNLSASRPQDRQFILSSKKLLLSDSGFYLCAWMWGLEQFFGPGTRLTVL.